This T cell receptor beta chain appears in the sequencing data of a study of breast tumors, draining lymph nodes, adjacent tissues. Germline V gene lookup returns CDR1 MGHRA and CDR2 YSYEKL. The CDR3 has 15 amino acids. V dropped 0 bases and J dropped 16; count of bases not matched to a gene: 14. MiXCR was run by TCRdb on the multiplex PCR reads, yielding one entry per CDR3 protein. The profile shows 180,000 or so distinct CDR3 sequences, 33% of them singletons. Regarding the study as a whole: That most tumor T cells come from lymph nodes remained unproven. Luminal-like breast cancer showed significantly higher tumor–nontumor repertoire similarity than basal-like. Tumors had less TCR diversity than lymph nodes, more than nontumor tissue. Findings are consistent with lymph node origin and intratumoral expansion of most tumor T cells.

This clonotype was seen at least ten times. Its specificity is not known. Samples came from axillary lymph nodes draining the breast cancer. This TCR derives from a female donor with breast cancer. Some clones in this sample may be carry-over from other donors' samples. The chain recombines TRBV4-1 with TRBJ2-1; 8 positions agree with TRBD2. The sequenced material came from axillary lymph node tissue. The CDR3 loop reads CASSQDRSSGEEPFF. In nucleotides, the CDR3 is TGCGCCAGCAGCCAAGATAGGAGTAGCGGGGAAGAGCCCTTCTTC.